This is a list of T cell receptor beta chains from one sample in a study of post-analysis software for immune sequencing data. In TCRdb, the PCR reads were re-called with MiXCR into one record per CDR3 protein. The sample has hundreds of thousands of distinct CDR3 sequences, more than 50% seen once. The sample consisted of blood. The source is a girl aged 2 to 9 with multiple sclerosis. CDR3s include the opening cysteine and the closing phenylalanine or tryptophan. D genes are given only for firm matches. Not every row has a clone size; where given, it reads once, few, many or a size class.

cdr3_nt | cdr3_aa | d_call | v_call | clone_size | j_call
TGCGCCAGCAGCTCGGTAGCGGGGGACCCATTCTACAATGAGCAGTTCTTC | CASSSVAGDPFYNEQFF | TRBD2 | TRBV5-1 | once | TRBJ2-1
TGTGCCAGCAGCCCCCCAAGGGCCGCCGACCTAGCCAAAAACATTCAGTACTTC | CASSPPRAADLAKNIQYF | - | TRBV6-1 | - | TRBJ2-4
TGTGCCAGCAGGGCCGGGACAGGGGAGTCTGGCTACACCTTC | CASRAGTGESGYTF | TRBD1 | TRBV12-3/TRBV12-4 | - | TRBJ1-2
TGTGCCAGCAGCCCCCCGGGCAGAAACGTAAATGAGCAGTTCTTC | CASSPPGRNVNEQFF | - | TRBV4-2 | - | TRBJ2-1
TGTGCCATCAGTGAGTCCTGGCAGGGGGCCTCCCCTAACTATGGCTACACCTTC | CAISESWQGASPNYGYTF | TRBD1 | TRBV10-3 | once | TRBJ1-2
TGCGCCAGCAGCCAAGATGAAGGCGGCTCATCGACAGATACGCAGTATTTT | CASSQDEGGSSTDTQYF | - | TRBV4-1 | - | TRBJ2-3
TGTGCCAGCAGTTTCGGGGTTGGGGGGTGGTCTAATGAAAAACTGTTTTTT | CASSFGVGGWSNEKLFF | - | TRBV12-3/TRBV12-4 | - | TRBJ1-4
TGTGCCAGCAGCACACTGGGACAGGGGGCGGATTCACCCCTCCACTTT | CASSTLGQGADSPLHF | - | TRBV21-1 | - | TRBJ1-6
TGTGCCAGCAGCTCGGACGTCCGGACCTACAATGAGCAGTTCTTC | CASSSDVRTYNEQFF | - | TRBV7-9 | - | TRBJ2-1
TGTGCCAGCAGTTCTAGACGTGATAAAGAGACCCAGTACTTC | CASSSRRDKETQYF | - | TRBV7-2 | - | TRBJ2-5
TGTGCCAGTAGTACCGTCCTCGATAGCGAGCAGTACTTC | CASSTVLDSEQYF | - | TRBV19 | - | TRBJ2-7
TGTGCCAGCATGGCTCGGGACAACCCAACTAATGAAAAACTGTTTTTT | CASMARDNPTNEKLFF | - | TRBV2 | once | TRBJ1-4
TGTGCCAGCAGCTTGGGGGGGTTTGCAGCGAACACCGGGGAGCTGTTTTTT | CASSLGGFAANTGELFF | TRBD2 | TRBV7-7 | - | TRBJ2-2
TGTGCCAGCAGTTTCTCACGGGAGTACGTTGAGCAGTTCTTC | CASSFSREYVEQFF | - | TRBV12-3/TRBV12-4 | few | TRBJ2-1
TGTGCCCTAGCCAGGGACAGCCGAACCTACGAGCAGTACTTC | CALARDSRTYEQYF | TRBD1 | TRBV10-3 | few | TRBJ2-7
TGTGCCAGCAGTGGACTGACAACCCCGAACACTGAAGCTTTCTTT | CASSGLTTPNTEAFF | - | TRBV14 | - | TRBJ1-1
TGTGCCAGCAGCTTATACCCCCAGTATGGCCACACCTTC | CASSLYPQYGHTF | - | TRBV7-9 | - | TRBJ1-2
TGTGCCAGCAGCGTAGAAGCGGACCCCTACAATGAGCAGTTCTTC | CASSVEADPYNEQFF | - | TRBV9 | - | TRBJ2-1
TGCAGCGTTGTTTTTCCCTCACGCGAGCAGTACTTC | CSVVFPSREQYF | - | TRBV29-1 | - | TRBJ2-7
TGCAGCGTCCCATCGCGGCAGGGGAGGAACCCCTACAATGAGCAGTTCTTC | CSVPSRQGRNPYNEQFF | - | TRBV29-1 | - | TRBJ2-1
TGCAGCGTTGGTGGACAGGGATTCACTGAAGCTTTCTTT | CSVGGQGFTEAFF | TRBD1 | TRBV29-1 | - | TRBJ1-1
TGTGCCAGCAGTTACTCCGGGTGGACAGAAAACTACGAGCAGTACTTC | CASSYSGWTENYEQYF | - | TRBV6-5 | few | TRBJ2-7
TGCGCCAGCAGTGAGTCTAGCTACGAGACCCAGTACTTC | CASSESSYETQYF | - | TRBV10-2 | - | TRBJ2-5
TGTGCCAGCTCACCAGGGACAGTGTGGGAGACCTACGAGCAGTACTTC | CASSPGTVWETYEQYF | TRBD1 | TRBV18 | few | TRBJ2-7
TGCAGCGTCAGGGTGGGGGAAAAACTGTTTTTT | CSVRVGEKLFF | - | TRBV29-1 | - | TRBJ1-4
TGCAGTGCGCCAGGACACGCTAACTATGGCTACACCTTC | CSAPGHANYGYTF | - | TRBV20-1 | - | TRBJ1-2
TGTGCCAGCAGTTTGGTTTCTGGAAACACCATATATTTT | CASSLVSGNTIYF | - | TRBV12-3/TRBV12-4 | few | TRBJ1-3
TGTGCCAGCAGCTTAGCAGGATCACAGTTCTTC | CASSLAGSQFF | - | TRBV7-8 | few | TRBJ2-1
TGTGCCAGCAGCTTGTTCAGGGGATCGGCTGAAGCTTTCTTT | CASSLFRGSAEAFF | - | TRBV5-6 | - | TRBJ1-1
TGCGCCAGCAGCTTGTCCCAGCGCTCCTACGAGCAGTACTTC | CASSLSQRSYEQYF | - | TRBV5-1 | - | TRBJ2-7
TGCAGCGTTGAAGATCTTCATGGGGAACAAGAGACCCAGTACTTC | CSVEDLHGEQETQYF | - | TRBV29-1 | few | TRBJ2-5
TGTGCCAGCAGTTTAGGCATGGGAGGGTCTGCTGAAGCTTTCTTT | CASSLGMGGSAEAFF | - | TRBV12-3/TRBV12-4 | few | TRBJ1-1
TGCAGTGCTAGAGTTGCAGATACGCAGTATTTT | CSARVADTQYF | - | TRBV20-1 | - | TRBJ2-3
TGTGCCAGCAGCTTAGGTCTAGGACTACACAATGAGCAGTTCTTC | CASSLGLGLHNEQFF | - | TRBV7-9 | - | TRBJ2-1
TGCGCCAGCAGCTACCGGAGGCTGGGGTGGACGCAGTATTTT | CASSYRRLGWTQYF | - | TRBV5-1 | - | TRBJ2-3
TGTGCCAGCAGTGGACTAGCGGGAATCCCAGACAATGAGCAGTTCTTC | CASSGLAGIPDNEQFF | TRBD2 | TRBV6-1 | - | TRBJ2-1
TGTGCCGCCTCAGAGAGCACAGATACGCAGTATTTT | CAASESTDTQYF | - | TRBV10-3 | - | TRBJ2-3
TGTGCCAGCAGCCCAAGCCAACCAGGGCTCCACGAGCAGTACTTC | CASSPSQPGLHEQYF | - | TRBV7-2 | few | TRBJ2-7